Each of the 21 T cell receptor beta chains below was sequenced from the same sample in a study of identical twins. Each CDR3 protein gets one entry after TCRdb re-called the 5' RACE reads with MiXCR. The sample has a few hundred thousand distinct CDR3 sequences, roughly 9.5% seen once; the top ten hold around 3%. The same data also went into a second study, on yellow fever vaccine responses in identical twins.

Sequencing was performed on PBMCs. Receptors originate from a woman between 18 and 29 years old in good health.

This clonotype was found many times. This chain connects TRBV5-1 to TRBJ2-1, with TRBD2 matching 9 bases. The CDR3 sequence is 18 residues long. With 0 bases clipped from V and 0 bases from J, the junction kept 7 bases outside the gene matches. Germline-derived CDR1 and CDR2 are SGHRS and YFSETQ. The CDR3 here is CASSLGTSARSSYNEQFF. CDR3 in DNA: TGCGCCAGCAGCTTGGGGACTAGCGCCCGAAGCTCCTACAATGAGCAGTTCTTC.

The chain carries TRBV12-3 or TRBV12-4 and TRBJ2-7, with 13 bases matching TRBD2. The junction had 4 bases not matched to a gene; V was cut back by 6 bases and J by 2 bases. The CDR3 covers 15 residues. CDR3: CASRLGLAGTYEQYF. For the CDR3, the DNA is TGTGCCAGCAGATTGGGACTAGCGGGGACCTACGAGCAGTACTTC.

The CDR3 region is CASSAGLAGVQETQYF. The CDR3 region has the DNA TGTGCCAGCAGCGCCGGACTAGCGGGGGTCCAAGAGACCCAGTACTTC. This chain links TRBV9 with TRBJ2-5; 13 nucleotides agree with TRBD2. The CDR3 is 16 amino acids. With V trimmed by 3 bases and J by 1 base, 3 bases remained unmatched. Germline CDR1 SGDLS, CDR2 YYNGEE.

The chain combines TRBV19 with TRBJ1-5, with unresolved D. The ends were cut back, 3 bases at V and 6 bases at J, with 12 bases in the middle. The CDR3 is 14 residues long. Looked up from germline, CDR1 is LNHDA and CDR2 is SQIVND (reference sequence). This CDR3 reads CASSIEDSSQPQHF. The CDR3 DNA follows: TGTGCCAGTAGTATTGAGGATTCCAGTCAGCCCCAGCATTTT.

The chain couples TRBV7-3 to TRBJ2-7, with D perhaps TRBD1 (5 bases). CDR3 size: 15 residues. CDR1 is SGHTA, CDR2 FQGTGA, per germline. The V and J ends lost 2 bases and 5 bases respectively, with 16 bases between them. In DNA form, the CDR3 reads TGTGCCAGCAGCTTAGATGGGCCAGGGCGGAACGAGCAGTACTTC. It encodes CASSLDGPGRNEQYF.

The chain carries TRBV7-9 and TRBJ2-1; 9 nucleotides agree with TRBD2. CDR1 is SEHNR, CDR2 FQNEAQ, per germline (reference sequence). This CDR3 contains 15 residues. V was clipped by 3 bases and J by 8 bases; unmatched bases: 8. This CDR3 reads CASSFLAGPADEQFF. CDR3 bases: TGTGCCAGCAGCTTTCTAGCGGGACCCGCGGATGAGCAGTTCTTC.

This clonotype was seen at least ten times. The chain has TRBV7-9 and TRBJ2-5, with D possibly being TRBD2 (5 bases). This CDR3 comprises 16 residues. Trimming removed 1 base from V and 5 bases from J, with 17 bases in between. The germline gives CDR1 SEHNR, CDR2 FQNEAQ (reference sequence). CDR3: CASSLEYEGPEETQYF. Written as DNA, the CDR3 is TGTGCCAGCAGCTTAGAATATGAGGGCCCAGAGGAGACCCAGTACTTC.

In this sample, this clonotype turned up a few times. The genes are TRBV7-9 and TRBJ2-7; D is undetermined. The CDR3 is made up of 14 amino acids. Trimming cost V 4 bases and J 2 bases, with 12 bases left between them. Germline V gene lookup returns CDR1 SEHNR and CDR2 FQNEAQ (reference sequence). The CDR3 DNA sequence: TGTGCCAGCAGCTCGGAAACCTACCCCTACGAGCAGTACTTC. It yields the protein CASSSETYPYEQYF.

This clonotype was recorded a few times. This chain connects TRBV7-9 to TRBJ2-1; 7 bases map to TRBD2. The V and J ends lost 5 bases and 10 bases, in that order; junction bases with no gene match: 14. The CDR3 has 15 amino acids. Germline lookup yields CDR1 SEHNR and CDR2 FQNEAQ (reference sequence). In nucleotides, the CDR3 is TGTGCCAGCAGCCTCCCAGGACTAGAGCGGTTGGAGCAGTTCTTC. Translated, it gives CASSLPGLERLEQFF. Full variable domain (missing parts from reference TRBV7-9 and TRBJ2-1): DTGVSQNPRHKITKRGQNVTFRCDPISEHNRLYWYRQTLGQGPEFLTYFQNEAQLEKSRLLSDRFSAERPKGSFSTLEIQRTEQGDSAMYLCASSLPGLERLEQFFGPGTRLTVL.

This clonotype showed up just once. Sequence at one end of the junction differs from germline and may be a read error. V and J are TRBV12-3 or TRBV12-4 and TRBJ2-3; 7 bases line up with TRBD1. The CDR3 loop spans 19 amino acids. The CDR3 nucleotides read TGTGCCTGCAGCCGAGGGACAGCCGTTCCCCCGTGGGGCACAGATACGCAGTATTTT. The encoded protein is CACSRGTAVPPWGTDTQYF.

This clonotype was recorded many times. J is TRBJ2-7 and V is TRBV20-1; 7 bases fit TRBD2. The CDR3 totals 18 residues. Germline V CDR1 and CDR2: DFQATT, SNEGSKA (reference sequence). The CDR3 coding sequence is TGCAGCACCAGTGACCCCAGGATGGCGGGGGTCATATCGAGCGAGCAGTACTTC. Encoded protein: CSTSDPRMAGVISSEQYF.

Ten or more counts support this clonotype. The J gene is TRBJ2-6, the V gene TRBV12-3 or TRBV12-4; D unclear. The CDR3 loop spans 13 amino acids. The V end lost 2 bases, the J end lost 6 bases, and 5 bases lay between the germline ends. The CDR3 spells CASSLRQANVLTF. Here the CDR3 DNA reads TGTGCCAGCAGTTTAAGGCAGGCCAACGTCCTGACTTTC.

The CDR3 DNA reads as TGTGCCACCAGTGATTTGGGTTCGGGCCGGAGACAGGGTTTTACCGGGGAGCTGTTTTTT. It specifies CATSDLGSGRRQGFTGELFF. The V gene is TRBV24-1, the J gene TRBJ2-2, with 7 bases that match TRBD1. Trimming cost V 0 bases and J 5 bases; bases outside gene matches: 17. Germline CDR1 reads KGHDR; CDR2 reads SFDVKD. The CDR3 runs to 20 residues.

The sample holds a few counts of this clonotype. V usage is TRBV11-2 and J usage is TRBJ2-2; 9 bases agree with TRBD2. Looked up from germline, CDR1 is SGHAT and CDR2 is FQNNGV. This CDR3 spans 15 amino acids. Germline trimming cut 5 bases from V and 5 bases from J; bases unmatched to any gene: 6. The CDR3, as DNA: TGTGCCAGCAGCCCCCCGGGACTAGCTACCGGGGAGCTGTTTTTT. Its translation is CASSPPGLATGELFF.

This clonotype was seen ten or more times. The gene calls are TRBV27 and TRBJ2-7, with 13 bases lining up with TRBD2. The CDR3 has 12 amino acids. CDR1 is MNHEY, CDR2 SMNVEV, per germline (reference sequence). With V trimmed by 11 bases and J by 11 bases, 9 bases remained unmatched. The DNA of the CDR3 is TGTGCCTCCGGGACTAGCGGGATAGGGAAGTACTTC. Its translation is CASGTSGIGKYF.

The V gene is TRBV19, the J gene TRBJ2-3; 8 nucleotides match TRBD1. CDR3 size: 14 residues. Unmatched junction bases numbered 6, after V lost 3 bases and J lost 7 bases. The germline gives CDR1 LNHDA, CDR2 SQIVND (reference sequence). The CDR3 here is CASSIPGGAYTQYF. DNA for the CDR3: TGTGCCAGTAGTATCCCAGGGGGCGCATATACGCAGTATTTT.

The chain joins TRBV27 to TRBJ1-4; D is ambiguous. CDR3 size: 16 residues. Trimming pared 2 bases from V and 0 bases from J, leaving 10 bases between. Germline V lookup: CDR1 MNHEY, CDR2 SMNVEV (reference sequence). The CDR3 is CASSLLAYATNEKLFF. The CDR3 bases are TGTGCCAGCAGTTTACTGGCATATGCAACTAATGAAAAACTGTTTTTT.

CDR3 DNA sequence: TGTGCCAGCAGTTACGCTACTAGTTCCGAGCAGTACTTC. Translation: CASSYATSSEQYF. The chain joins TRBV6-6 to TRBJ2-7; D may be TRBD2 (5 bases). In germline, CDR1 is MNHNY, CDR2 SVGAGI (reference sequence). Trimming left V 2 bases short and J 6 bases short, with 11 bases between. This CDR3 comprises 13 residues.

This clonotype was seen many times. The V call is TRBV20-1, the J call TRBJ2-1; 9 bases align to TRBD2. The ends lost 3 bases at V and 7 bases at J; junction bases unmatched: 7. Germline CDR1 reads DFQATT; CDR2 reads SNEGSKA (reference sequence). CDR3 length equals 14 residues. CDR3 bases: TGCAGTGCTAGTGGCGGGAGGGCCTTTAATGAGCAGTTCTTC. Amino acid sequence: CSASGGRAFNEQFF.

The CDR3 protein is CAWSVGLEAFF. Here the CDR3 DNA reads TGTGCCTGGAGTGTAGGACTCGAAGCTTTCTTT. The chain links TRBV30 to TRBJ1-1; D is undetermined. The germline V and J ends were trimmed by 0 bases and 8 bases, with 7 bases remaining between them. Germline V gene data show CDR1 as GTSNPN and CDR2 as SVGIG (reference sequence). CDR3 length: 11 amino acids.

In this sample, this clonotype turned up a few times. The rearrangement joins TRBV10-3 to TRBJ2-7; no clear D. The V gene lost 7 bases and the J gene lost 6 bases, with 10 bases spanning the gap. This CDR3 is built from 11 residues. Germline values: CDR1 ENHRY, CDR2 SYGVKD. The CDR3 bases are TGTGCCATCAAGGCGGATGGCGAGCAGTACTTC. Translating gives CAIKADGEQYF.